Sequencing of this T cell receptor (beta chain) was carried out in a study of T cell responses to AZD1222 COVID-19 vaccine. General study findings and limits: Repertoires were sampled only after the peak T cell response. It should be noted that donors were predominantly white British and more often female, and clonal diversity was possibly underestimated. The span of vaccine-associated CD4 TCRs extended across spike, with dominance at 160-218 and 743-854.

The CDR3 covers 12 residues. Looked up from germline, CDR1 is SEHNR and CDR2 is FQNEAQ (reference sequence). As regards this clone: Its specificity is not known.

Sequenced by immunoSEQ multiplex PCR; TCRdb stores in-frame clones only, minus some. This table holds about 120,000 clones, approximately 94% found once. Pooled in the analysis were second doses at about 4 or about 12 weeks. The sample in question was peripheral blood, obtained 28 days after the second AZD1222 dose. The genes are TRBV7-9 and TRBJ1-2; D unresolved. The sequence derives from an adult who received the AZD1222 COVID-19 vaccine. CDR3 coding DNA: TGTGCTTCGACGGGCGAGACCTATGGCTACACCTTC. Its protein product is CASTGETYGYTF.